Each of the 27 T cell receptor beta chains below was sequenced from the same sample in a study of type 1 regulatory T cells. From the reads, TCRdb called clonotypes with MiXCR, one entry per CDR3 protein. The sample shows about 59,000 distinct CDR3 sequences, 62% of them seen only once. For these TCRs, the target antigens are not known. Sequencing was done on a sample of cultured non-Tr1 T cells, either the whole culture or a sorted T cell fraction (not recorded which). The receptors were gathered from a human donor in good health.

V gene TRBV27 combines with J gene TRBJ2-1, with no clear D. Between the trimmed V and J ends, which lost 6 bases and 0 bases, there was a span of 12 bases. This CDR3 spans 15 amino acids. CDR1 MNHEY and CDR2 SMNVEV come from the germline V gene (reference sequence). Here the CDR3 DNA reads TGTGCCAGCAGACCGCGGTTTAGCTCCTACAATGAGCAGTTCTTC. Protein product: CASRPRFSSYNEQFF.

V and J are TRBV5-1 and TRBJ2-7; D might be TRBD1 or TRBD2, each matching 5 bases. Germline V gives CDR1 SGHRS, CDR2 YFSETQ. This CDR3 is 15 amino acids long. The V gene lost 0 bases and the J gene lost 3 bases, with 13 bases spanning the gap. CDR3 in amino acids: CASSLGQGVRYEQYF. CDR3 coding DNA: TGCGCCAGCAGCTTGGGGCAGGGAGTTCGCTACGAGCAGTACTTC.

This clonotype was detected only a few times. The chain uses TRBV4-2 and TRBJ1-1; 7 nucleotides match TRBD1. This CDR3 is 15 amino acids long. The germline gives CDR1 LGHNA, CDR2 YNFKEQ. V dropped 3 bases and J dropped 3; count of bases not matched to a gene: 7. The CDR3 DNA is TGTGCCAGCAGCCAGGGCTCAGGGGGAGACACTGAAGCTTTCTTT. It translates to CASSQGSGGDTEAFF.

This clonotype showed up just a few times. The chain has TRBV5-4 and TRBJ2-3, with 8 bases matching TRBD2. CDR3 length equals 16 residues. After removal of 3 bases from V and 3 bases from J, the junction contained 9 bases not matched to a gene. Germline values: CDR1 SGHNT, CDR2 YYREEE (reference sequence). CDR3 protein: CASSSHELAGTDTQYF. The CDR3 DNA reads TGTGCCAGCAGCTCACATGAATTAGCGGGGACAGATACGCAGTATTTT.

This chain links TRBV15 with TRBJ2-1; D remains ambiguous. V lost 6 bases and J 6 bases, leaving 15 bases between the germline ends. The CDR3 runs 14 residues. Germline-derived CDR1 and CDR2 are LNHNV and YYDKDF (reference sequence). This CDR3 is CATRQRPPGNEQFF. The CDR3 DNA reads as TGTGCCACCAGACAAAGGCCCCCCGGCAATGAGCAGTTCTTC.

The V and J genes are TRBV24-1 and TRBJ2-3; D uncertain. The CDR3 is 13 amino acids. Trimming took 1 base from V and 4 from J, leaving 5 bases between them. Germline assignment: CDR1 KGHDR and CDR2 SFDVKD. In nucleotides, the CDR3 is TGTGCCACCAGTGATTTCCAGGCAGATACGCAGTATTTT. Encoded protein: CATSDFQADTQYF.

The chain joins TRBV6-5 to TRBJ2-7; D possibly matches TRBD1 or TRBD2 (5 bases each). The CDR3 spans 14 residues. V was cut by 9 bases and J by 2 bases, with 17 bases left in between. Germline CDR1 reads MNHEY; CDR2 reads SVGAGI. The DNA of the CDR3 is TGTGCCAGTTCGGGGACGGGGATGACCTACGAGCAGTACTTC. Translation: CASSGTGMTYEQYF.

V gene TRBV6-2 or TRBV6-3 combines with J gene TRBJ2-4; D uncertain. The CDR3 is made up of 14 amino acids. CDR1 and CDR2 (germline): MNHEY, SVGEGT. V was clipped by 5 bases and J by 3 bases, with 11 bases between them. DNA for the CDR3: TGTGCCAGCAGTCCACCGGGTGGCAAAAACATTCAGTACTTC. Its protein product is CASSPPGGKNIQYF.

This clonotype was observed once. The chain has TRBV6-1 and TRBJ1-4; a possible D gene is TRBD1 (5 bases). Germline CDR1 is MNHNS and CDR2 is SASEGT. Trimming took 1 base from V and 8 from J, leaving 14 bases between them. The CDR3 contains 15 residues. The CDR3 loop is CASSEVGRVREKLFF. Here the CDR3 DNA reads TGTGCCAGCAGTGAAGTTGGCAGGGTGCGGGAAAAACTGTTTTTT.

The sample holds one count of this clonotype. As DNA, the CDR3 is TGCAGTGTAGTAGGGGAGTCAATGGATGAGCAGTTCTTC. It encodes CSVVGESMDEQFF. The genes are TRBV20-1 and TRBJ2-1; D is perhaps TRBD1 or TRBD2 (5 bases each). Germline V gene sequence: CDR1 DFQATT, CDR2 SNEGSKA (reference sequence). Trimming removed 7 bases from V and 8 bases from J, with 18 bases in between. CDR3 length: 13 residues.

The chain uses TRBV12-3 or TRBV12-4 and TRBJ2-1; weak D call: TRBD1 (6 bases). Trimming took off 3 bases at V and 7 bases at J, with 10 bases between the two ends. The CDR3 runs 13 residues. In DNA form, the CDR3 reads TGTGCCAGCAGTTTCGGGCAGGGGAATGAGCAGTTCTTC. Residues: CASSFGQGNEQFF.

J is TRBJ1-4 and V is TRBV19; 8 bases line up with TRBD1. CDR1 and CDR2 (germline): LNHDA, SQIVND (reference sequence). The CDR3 is 14 amino acids. Losses at the gene ends were 10 bases for V and 4 bases for J; bases not matched to a gene: 8. The CDR3 loop reads CATRQGSNNEKLFF. The CDR3 coding sequence is TGTGCCACGAGACAGGGGAGCAATAATGAAAAACTGTTTTTT.

This clonotype was counted once. The chain couples TRBV20-1 to TRBJ1-4; 7 positions agree with TRBD1. The V segment lost 6 bases and the J segment 6 bases; nucleotides outside the gene matches: 7. Germline assignment: CDR1 DFQATT and CDR2 SNEGSKA (reference sequence). The CDR3 contains 13 residues. CDR3 protein: CSATDRPYEKLFF. DNA of the CDR3: TGCAGTGCGACGGACAGGCCATATGAAAAACTGTTTTTT.

This clonotype showed up just a few times. The rearrangement links TRBV6-1 to TRBJ1-6; no definite D call. The CDR3 spans 15 residues. CDR1 is MNHNS, CDR2 SASEGT, per germline. With 2 bases removed from V and 0 bases from J, the gap between germline ends came to 5 bases. The CDR3, as DNA: TGTGCCAGCAGTGAACAGAGCTCCTATAATTCACCCCTCCACTTT. Protein sequence: CASSEQSSYNSPLHF.

CDR3 residues: CASSQSGSVPQETQYF. The CDR3 nucleotides are TGCGCCAGCAGCCAAAGCGGGAGCGTGCCACAAGAGACCCAGTACTTC. The gene calls are TRBV5-1 and TRBJ2-5, with TRBD2 matching 8 bases. In germline, CDR1 is SGHRS, CDR2 YFSETQ. Trimming at V came to 4 bases and at J to 2 bases, leaving 10 bases not matched to a gene. This CDR3 has 16 residues.

J is TRBJ2-1 and V is TRBV7-3; D remains unclear. The CDR3 consists of 16 residues. Germline CDR1 reads SGHTA; CDR2 reads FQGTGA. The V and J ends lost 2 bases and 0 bases respectively, with 11 bases between them. CDR3 amino acids: CASSLQARSSYNEQFF. The CDR3 DNA is TGTGCCAGCAGCTTACAAGCCAGAAGCTCCTACAATGAGCAGTTCTTC.

The chain employs TRBV6-6 and TRBJ2-1; D is undetermined. V gave up 5 bases and J gave up 3 bases, with 8 bases separating them. CDR1 is MNHNY, CDR2 SVGAGI, per germline (reference sequence). CDR3 length equals 13 residues. The DNA for the CDR3 is TGTGCCAGCAGTCTCACGGGCTACAATGAGCAGTTCTTC. Its translation is CASSLTGYNEQFF.

This clonotype was observed a few times. The CDR3 DNA is TGTGCCTGGAGTGACACCGGCTTAAGCTCCTACAATGAGCAGTTCTTC. Translating gives CAWSDTGLSSYNEQFF. V gene TRBV30 combines with J gene TRBJ2-1; D is ambiguous. Germline CDR1 is GTSNPN and CDR2 is SVGIG (reference sequence). Trimming took off 1 base at V and 0 bases at J, with 13 bases between the two ends. CDR3 length: 16 amino acids.

This clonotype was counted a few times. The CDR3 reads CSAQRMGLTNQPQHF. DNA for the CDR3: TGCAGTGCTCAAAGGATGGGGCTTACCAATCAGCCCCAGCATTTT. This chain links TRBV20-1 with TRBJ1-5, with a weak D call TRBD1 (5 bases). Trimming cost V 5 bases and J 3 bases, with 17 bases left between them. The CDR3 runs 15 residues. CDR1 is DFQATT, CDR2 SNEGSKA, per germline (reference sequence).

Here the CDR3 reads CSAQRGTNEKLFF. CDR3 coding DNA: TGCAGCGCCCAACGGGGAACTAATGAAAAACTGTTTTTT. The J gene is TRBJ1-4, the V gene TRBV29-1, with D hard to call. This CDR3 spans 13 amino acids. Germline-derived CDR1 and CDR2 are SQVTM and ANQGSEA. V was cut by 7 bases and J by 1 base, with 10 bases left in between.

This clonotype was observed once. The gene calls are TRBV12-3 or TRBV12-4 and TRBJ2-1; D might be TRBD1 (7 bases). This CDR3 spans 15 amino acids. Trimming pared 4 bases from V and 6 bases from J, leaving 16 bases between. The CDR3 spells CASSSTGTAGNEQFF. The CDR3 coding sequence is TGTGCCAGCAGTTCGACCGGGACAGCGGGCAATGAGCAGTTCTTC.

The chain uses TRBV2 and TRBJ2-5; maybe TRBD1 (7 bases). CDR1 is SNHLY and CDR2 is FYNNEI in the germline V gene. The CDR3 sequence is 13 residues long. The V and J ends lost 2 bases and 4 bases respectively, with 8 bases between them. CDR3 nucleotides: TGTGCCAGCAGTGAACAGGGGGGAGAGACCCAGTACTTC. Translated: CASSEQGGETQYF.

V is TRBV6-6 and J is TRBJ2-5; D is uncertain. Germline V gene sequence: CDR1 MNHNY, CDR2 SVGAGI (reference sequence). CDR3 size: 14 residues. Trimming removed 7 bases at V and 7 bases at J, with 19 bases between. The CDR3 loop is CASNTDVSGATQYF. DNA of the CDR3: TGTGCCAGCAATACCGACGTATCCGGAGCGACCCAGTACTTC.

The chain uses TRBV7-8 and TRBJ1-5; unclear D gene. The CDR3 runs to 15 residues. The germline V and J ends were trimmed by 1 base and 0 bases, with 7 bases remaining between them. In germline, CDR1 is SGHVS, CDR2 FQNEAQ. In DNA form, the CDR3 reads TGTGCCAGCAGCTTAGAGTTAGATAGCAATCAGCCCCAGCATTTT. This sequence encodes CASSLELDSNQPQHF.

The V gene is TRBV6-6, the J gene TRBJ2-2, with D unclear. The CDR3 runs to 15 residues. The germline gives CDR1 MNHNY, CDR2 SVGAGI (reference sequence). The ends were cut back, 6 bases at V and 6 bases at J, with 17 bases in the middle. The CDR3 loop is CASSATPSRAGELFF. CDR3 nucleotide sequence: TGTGCCAGCAGCGCGACTCCCTCTAGAGCCGGGGAGCTGTTTTTT.

This clonotype has only a few counts. CDR3 protein: CASSRRTTNTNTGELFF. CDR3 in DNA: TGTGCCAGCAGCCGCAGGACAACTAATACGAACACCGGGGAGCTGTTTTTT. The genes are TRBV6-2 or TRBV6-3 and TRBJ2-2, with TRBD1 as a possible D gene (5 bases). The CDR3 runs 17 residues. Looked up from germline, CDR1 is MNHEY and CDR2 is SVGEGT. Trimming pared 6 bases from V and 0 bases from J, leaving 17 bases between.

V usage is TRBV4-1 and J usage is TRBJ1-1; D unresolved. The CDR3 totals 18 residues. Trimming cost V 0 bases and J 4 bases, with 21 bases left between them. Germline CDR1 and CDR2: MGHRA and YSYEKL. Written as DNA, the CDR3 is TGCGCCAGCAGCCAAGATCCACAGACACAGCAAGGGAGCACTGAAGCTTTCTTT. It specifies CASSQDPQTQQGSTEAFF.